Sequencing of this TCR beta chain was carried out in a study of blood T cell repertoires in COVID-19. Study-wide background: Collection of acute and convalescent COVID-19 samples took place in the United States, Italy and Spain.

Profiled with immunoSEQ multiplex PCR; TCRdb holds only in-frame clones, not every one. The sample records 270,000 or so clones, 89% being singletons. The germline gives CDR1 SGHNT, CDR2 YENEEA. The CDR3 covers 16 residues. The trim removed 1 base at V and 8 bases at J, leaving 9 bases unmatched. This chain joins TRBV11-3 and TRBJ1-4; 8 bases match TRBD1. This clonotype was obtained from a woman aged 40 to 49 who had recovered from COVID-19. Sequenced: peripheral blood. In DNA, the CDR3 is TGTGCCAGCAGCTTAGGAGGACAGGGCCTCGGGGAAAAACTGTTTTTT. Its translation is CASSLGGQGLGEKLFF.